The 20 T cell receptor beta chains given below trace back to one sample, sequenced in a study of blood T cells in healthy people across ages. Then a second PCR, running about 7 to 11 cycles, was carried out with a sample-barcoded 5' primer and a J-beta primer mix. One entry per CDR3 protein, called by TCRdb with MiXCR from the 5' RACE reads. The table includes around 870,000 distinct CDR3 sequences, less than 35% detected once. Sequencing input: blood. These receptors originate from an elderly woman in good health.

The V call is TRBV10-3, the J call TRBJ1-5; 9 nucleotides align to TRBD1. V lost 4 bases to trimming and J lost 9 bases; unmatched junction nucleotides: 22. This CDR3 is 19 amino acids long. The germline gives CDR1 ENHRY, CDR2 SYGVKD. The CDR3 loop reads CAISGSGTGPGGIGGPQHF. CDR3 in DNA: TGTGCCATCAGTGGATCCGGGACAGGGCCGGGAGGGATCGGGGGGCCCCAGCATTTT.

Comment on this clonotype: A much larger clone differs from this one at a single base, so this may be a read error. The chain couples TRBV15 to TRBJ2-5, with TRBD2 matching over 7 bases. CDR3 length: 15 residues. Germline V gene data show CDR1 as LNHNV and CDR2 as YYDKDF (reference sequence). CDR3 in DNA: TGTGCCGCCAGCAGAGATCTTGGGGAGGGGGAGACCCAGTACTTC. It encodes CAASRDLGEGETQYF.

This clonotype was seen just once. CDR3 nucleotides: TGTGCCAGCAGCGTATTCCCCTCTAGCGGGGGGGCCCATGAGCAGTACTTC. It is translated as CASSVFPSSGGAHEQYF. This rearrangement joins TRBV9 to TRBJ2-7, with TRBD2 identical over 12 bases. The CDR3 length is 17 residues. V lost 1 base and J lost 7; bases outside the gene matches: 12. The germline V gene encodes CDR1 SGDLS and CDR2 YYNGEE.

This clonotype was observed a handful of times. The V and J genes are TRBV7-2 and TRBJ2-1; no definite D call. The end of the DNA is better explained by TRBJ2-7, so the J call may be wrong. From germline, CDR1 is SGHTA and CDR2 FQGNSA. CDR3 length: 13 amino acids. The CDR3 region is CASSPSSYNEQYF. CDR3 bases: TGTGCCAGCAGTCCGAGCTCCTACAATGAGCAGTACTTC.

In its sample, this clonotype was seen a few times. The chain joins TRBV15 to TRBJ2-1; D gene ambiguous. The J call is in doubt because the DNA end fits TRBJ2-7 better. Germline lookup yields CDR1 LNHNV and CDR2 YYDKDF (reference sequence). The CDR3 length is 15 residues. The CDR3 coding sequence is TGTGCCACCAGCAGAGATAAATGGGTCAGCAATGAGCAGTACTTC. Amino acid sequence: CATSRDKWVSNEQYF.

With regard to this clonotype: Being one base from a much bigger clone, this may be a read error. The chain recombines TRBV20-1 with TRBJ2-3; no firm D call. Germline loops: CDR1 DFQATT, CDR2 SNEGSKA (reference sequence). The CDR3 is 13 amino acids. The CDR3 is CSAGEVGTDTQYF. The DNA for the CDR3 is TGCAGTGCTGGAGAAGTAGGCACAGATACGCAGTATTTT.

This chain joins TRBV7-8 and TRBJ2-4, with 10 nucleotides matching TRBD1. The last part of the DNA fits TRBJ2-7 better; the J call may be wrong. This CDR3 comprises 15 residues. Per the germline V gene, CDR1 is SGHVS and CDR2 is FQNEAQ. CDR3 sequence (DNA): TGTGCCAGCAGCCCGGGACAGGGGATCGGCTACGAGCAGTACTTC. Its protein is CASSPGQGIGYEQYF.

This clonotype was observed a few times. A much larger clonotype is one base distant, so this may be a read error. The chain uses TRBV5-5 and TRBJ2-1; D perhaps matches TRBD2 (7 bases). The J call could be wrong; TRBJ2-7 is a better fit for the DNA end. Germline-derived CDR1 and CDR2 are SGHKS and YYEKEE (reference sequence). CDR3 length equals 15 residues. CDR3 coding DNA: TGTGCCAGCAGCTTGGGCGGGGGCAGGGCCCCTGAGCAGTACTTC. Translating gives CASSLGGGRAPEQYF.

This clonotype was seen only a few times. This chain links TRBV7-2 with TRBJ1-6, with 7 bases lining up with TRBD1. The CDR3 consists of 15 residues. Trimming at V came to 4 bases and at J to 6 bases, leaving 6 bases not matched to a gene. Germline loops: CDR1 SGHTA, CDR2 FQGNSA. CDR3: CASSSTGKSNSPLHF. CDR3 sequence (DNA): TGTGCCAGCAGCTCGACAGGGAAAAGTAATTCACCCCTCCACTTT.

Points on this clonotype: A much bigger clone sits one base away, suggesting this may be a read error. The chain combines TRBV20-1 with TRBJ2-3, with 11 nucleotides matching TRBD2. J gave up 2 bases and V 5 bases, and 9 bases lay outside the gene matches. The CDR3 runs to 16 residues. CDR1 is DFQATT, CDR2 SNEGSKA, per germline (reference sequence). The CDR3 nucleotides read TGCAGTGCTGGACCCCGACTAGCGGGGTCCACAGATACGCAGTATTTT. Its translation: CSAGPRLAGSTDTQYF.

In its sample, this clonotype was seen many times. A read error may explain this, as a much larger clone is one base away. The chain is built from TRBV9 and TRBJ1-2, with D perhaps TRBD1 (6 bases). V was pared by 4 bases and J by 9 bases, with 19 bases between. This CDR3 is built from 14 residues. Germline V gene sequence: CDR1 SGDLS, CDR2 YYNGEE. CDR3 in amino acids: CASSSTQGCLSYTF. The CDR3 bases are TGTGCCAGCAGCTCTACCCAGGGGTGTTTGAGCTACACCTTC. The full variable domain, completed using reference TRBV9 and TRBJ1-2, is DSGVTQTPKHLITATGQRVTLRCSPRSGDLSVYWYQQSLDQGLQFLIQYYNGEERAKGNILERFSAQQFPDLHSELNLSSLELGDSALYFCASSSTQGCLSYTFGSGTRLTVV.

This rearrangement joins TRBV20-1 to TRBJ1-5; 8 bases line up with TRBD1. This CDR3 spans 15 amino acids. CDR1 and CDR2 (germline): DFQATT, SNEGSKA (reference sequence). V dropped 0 bases and J dropped 7; count of bases not matched to a gene: 8. CDR3: CSARDLTGGYQPQHF. The DNA for the CDR3 is TGCAGTGCTAGAGATTTAACAGGGGGGTACCAGCCCCAGCATTTT.

The chain links TRBV14 to TRBJ2-4, with a possible D match to TRBD2 (5 bases). The germline gives CDR1 SGHDN, CDR2 FVKESK. V lost 1 base to trimming and J lost 13 bases, with 11 bases between them. CDR3 length: 12 amino acids. CDR3 loop: CASSQVAPEQYF. Here the CDR3 DNA reads TGTGCCAGCAGCCAAGTAGCGCCGGAGCAGTACTTC.

On this clonotype itself: Being one base from a much bigger clone, this may be a read error. V gene TRBV25-1 combines with J gene TRBJ2-5; TRBD2 aligns across 10 bases. J gave up 11 bases and V 6 bases, and 9 bases lay outside the gene matches. Germline loops: CDR1 MGHDK, CDR2 SYGVNS. This CDR3 has 13 amino acids. The CDR3 DNA is TGTGCCAGCAGCCTAGCGGGGGCTGGTGGGCAGTACTTC. Protein: CASSLAGAGGQYF.

The chain combines TRBV10-3 with TRBJ2-7; the match to TRBD1 covers 7 bases. The CDR3 sequence is 14 residues long. The V gene end was trimmed by 8 bases and the J gene end by 0 bases; junction bases not matched to a gene: 7. Germline V gives CDR1 ENHRY, CDR2 SYGVKD. The CDR3 coding sequence is TGTGCCATCCGACAGCGACAGGGCTCCTACGAGCAGTACTTC. Its translation: CAIRQRQGSYEQYF.

This chain uses TRBV28 with TRBJ1-2; 9 bases are a match to TRBD1. J lost 7 bases, V lost 5 bases, and 8 bases had no gene match. The CDR3 has 14 amino acids. The germline V gene has CDR1 MDHEN and CDR2 SYDVKM. The CDR3: CASSDPGQGGGYTF. Written as DNA, the CDR3 is TGTGCCAGCAGTGATCCGGGACAGGGCGGTGGCTACACCTTC.

This clonotype was seen repeatedly, ten times or more. The rearrangement uses TRBV7-9 and TRBJ2-1; 7 bases are a match to TRBD2. CDR1 SEHNR and CDR2 FQNEAQ come from the germline V gene (reference sequence). This CDR3 is 15 amino acids long. The junction had 6 bases not matched to a gene; V was cut back by 1 base and J by 6 bases. The CDR3 DNA is TGTGCCAGCAGCTTAGTACGGGGGGAGGGCAATGAGCAGTTCTTC. This codes for CASSLVRGEGNEQFF.

The table lists this clonotype with many counts. J is TRBJ1-2 and V is TRBV7-8; no clear D gene. This CDR3 is built from 14 residues. V lost 2 bases to trimming and J lost 5 bases, with 12 bases between them. Germline CDR1 is SGHVS and CDR2 is FQNEAQ. The CDR3: CASSLSQRSYGYTF. CDR3 bases: TGTGCCAGCAGCTTATCCCAGAGATCGTATGGCTACACCTTC.

This clonotype was counted many times. The CDR3 here is CASSYASGSNQPQHF. The CDR3 coding sequence is TGTGCCAGCAGTTACGCGTCGGGAAGCAATCAGCCCCAGCATTTT. J is TRBJ1-5 and V is TRBV6-5; D is undetermined. The CDR3 is 15 amino acids. Trimming took off 2 bases at V and 1 base at J, with 9 bases between the two ends. Per germline, CDR1 MNHEY and CDR2 SVGAGI.

This clonotype has only a few counts. V and J are TRBV28 and TRBJ1-1; 7 nucleotides match TRBD1. Germline V gives CDR1 MDHEN, CDR2 SYDVKM. V shed 6 bases and J 0 bases; nucleotides not matched to a gene: 4. The CDR3 spans 14 residues. CDR3 sequence reads: CASRQGQMNTEAFF. Written as DNA, the CDR3 is TGTGCCAGCAGACAGGGACAGATGAACACTGAAGCTTTCTTT.